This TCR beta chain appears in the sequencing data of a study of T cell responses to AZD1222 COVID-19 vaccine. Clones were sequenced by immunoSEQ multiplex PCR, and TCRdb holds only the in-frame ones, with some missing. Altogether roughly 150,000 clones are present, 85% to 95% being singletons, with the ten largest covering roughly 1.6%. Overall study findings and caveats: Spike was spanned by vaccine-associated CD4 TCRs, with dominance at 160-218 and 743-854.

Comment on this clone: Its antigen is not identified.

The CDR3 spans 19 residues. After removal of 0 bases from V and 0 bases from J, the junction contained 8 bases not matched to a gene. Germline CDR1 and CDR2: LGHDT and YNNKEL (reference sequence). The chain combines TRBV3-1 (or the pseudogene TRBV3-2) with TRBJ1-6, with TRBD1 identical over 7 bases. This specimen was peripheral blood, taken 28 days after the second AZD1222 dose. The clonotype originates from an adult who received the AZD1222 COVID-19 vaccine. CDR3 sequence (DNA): TGTGCCAGCAGCCAAGATCGGCAGGGGGTTTTCTCCTATAATTCACCCCTCCACTTT. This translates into CASSQDRQGVFSYNSPLHF.